This T cell receptor (beta chain) was obtained from a study of identical twins. Trimming took 6 bases from V and 8 from J; bases not matched to a gene: 15. Germline V gene data show CDR1 as MDHEN and CDR2 as SYDVKM. The CDR3 has 15 residues. This clonotype was detected a few times. Its antigen is unidentified. Healthy Caucasians made up all donors. Notes on the study in general: A cross-sectional statistical analysis, not follow-up of the same donors, supported the conclusions. The models systematically underestimated how much out-of-frame TCR alpha was shared in monozygotic twins. Alpha sequences out of frame and shared by twins had excess low generation probability.

TCRdb analysed the 5' RACE reads with MiXCR anew, one entry per CDR3 protein. The sample carries 500,000 to 700,000 distinct CDR3 sequences, around 7.5% recorded once. These records were also assigned to another study, of yellow fever vaccine responses in identical twins.

V is TRBV28 and J is TRBJ2-7; 8 bases match TRBD2. The sequencing sample was made of PBMCs. The sequence came from a woman between 18 and 29 years old in good health. The CDR3, as DNA: TGTGCCAGCAGCAGCCTAGCGGGTGACTGGGAAAAGCAGTACTTC. Protein product: CASSSLAGDWEKQYF.